The T cell receptor (beta chain) under discussion was sequenced for a study of a mutant IDH1 vaccine in newly diagnosed glioma. Study results and caveats: In 90% to 95% of patients, immune responses induced by the vaccine occurred.

Notes on this clone: What it binds is unknown.

The germline V gene has CDR1 SGHNT and CDR2 YENEEA. The V and J ends lost 5 bases and 5 bases, in that order; junction bases with no gene match: 11. The length of the CDR3 is 16 residues. Clones were read by immunoSEQ multiplex PCR, and TCRdb kept only the in-frame ones, dropping some. The table shows 85,000 to 100,000 clones, with under 90% occurring only once. Time point defined: baseline, week 1 (first vaccination visit). This sample's treatment: pre-vaccination baseline after standard-of-care therapy. The sequences come from PBMCs, collected from a glioma patient treated with radiotherapy, temozolomide or both. This TCR derives from a woman aged 50 to 60 with glioma. The rearrangement links TRBV11-3 to TRBJ2-2, with 7 bases fitting TRBD1. CDR3 protein: CASSKDRVVKTGELFF. DNA of the CDR3: TGTGCCAGCAGCAAAGACAGGGTTGTAAAAACCGGGGAGCTGTTTTTT.